Included here is one TCR beta chain sequence, with context. The target antigen is unknown. This entry is derived from a study of T cell repertoires in cytomegalovirus infection. Study information: Public TCR beta signatures marked donors with CMV infection and the matching HLA.

Between the trimmed V and J ends, which lost 8 bases and 6 bases, there was a span of 10 bases. This CDR3 spans 12 amino acids. A single record per CDR3 protein comes from TCRdb applying MiXCR to the reads. The sample gives more than 45,000 distinct CDR3 sequences, more than 25% of which show up once; 60% to 80% is in the top ten. Study observations and caveats: Carriage of CMV together with the relevant HLA was identifiable through cumulative public TCR beta family frequency.

The specimen was PBMCs, sequenced either directly or after in vitro stimulation (not recorded which). The V gene is TRBV12-3 or TRBV12-4, the J gene TRBJ2-2, with unresolved D. The sequence came from a human donor in good health (CMV status not recorded). Some clones in this sample may be carry-over from other donors' samples. The CDR3 nucleotides are TGTGCCAGCCTAAGGGTGGCCGGGGAGCTGTTTTTT. Translating it yields CASLRVAGELFF.